This T cell receptor (beta chain) came from a study of technical replicates of blood from a handful of donors. Clones were read by immunoSEQ multiplex PCR, and TCRdb kept only the in-frame ones, dropping some. Of about 15,000 clones listed, approximately 90% are singletons. The CDR3 spans 14 residues. Looked up from germline, CDR1 is SGHNT and CDR2 is YYREEE (reference sequence). Between the trimmed V and J ends, which lost 0 bases and 6 bases, there was a span of 9 bases. The V gene is TRBV5-4, the J gene TRBJ2-2; D remains ambiguous. What was sequenced was PBMCs. This TCR was recovered from a human donor in good health. The CDR3 loop is CASSLGRPPGELFF. CDR3 nucleotide sequence: TGTGCCAGCAGCTTGGGTCGTCCCCCCGGGGAGCTGTTTTTT.